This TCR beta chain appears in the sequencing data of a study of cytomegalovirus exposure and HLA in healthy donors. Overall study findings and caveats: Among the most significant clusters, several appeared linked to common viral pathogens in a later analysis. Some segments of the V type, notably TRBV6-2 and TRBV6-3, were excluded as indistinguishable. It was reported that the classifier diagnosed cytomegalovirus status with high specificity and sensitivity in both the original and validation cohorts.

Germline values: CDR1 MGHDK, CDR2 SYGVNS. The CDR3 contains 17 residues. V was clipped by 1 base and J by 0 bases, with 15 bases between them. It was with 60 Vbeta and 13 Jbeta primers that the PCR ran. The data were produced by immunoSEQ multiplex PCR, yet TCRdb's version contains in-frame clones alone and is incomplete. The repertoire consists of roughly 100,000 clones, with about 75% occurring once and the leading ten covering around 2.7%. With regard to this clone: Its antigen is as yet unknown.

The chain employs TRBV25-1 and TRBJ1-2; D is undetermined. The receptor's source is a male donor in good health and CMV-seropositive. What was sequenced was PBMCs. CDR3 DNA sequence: TGTGCCAGCAGTGAATTCAAGAGAGGCACACCTAACTATGGCTACACCTTC. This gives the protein CASSEFKRGTPNYGYTF.